What follows describes a single TCR beta chain. This record belongs to a study of control samples from healthy donors and cancer patients. Only in-frame clones appear in the TCRdb table, and some are missing; sequencing was by immunoSEQ multiplex PCR. The table lists approximately 97,000 clones, roughly 92% of them singletons. Per the germline V gene, CDR1 is LNHDA and CDR2 is SQIVND (reference sequence). The CDR3 length is 14 residues. V lost 1 base, J lost 5 bases, and 2 bases stayed unmatched. Sequences were obtained from blood. This sequence was found in a human donor in good health. The donor label of this sample is uncertain. V gene TRBV19 combines with J gene TRBJ2-5; 9 positions match TRBD2. CDR3 sequence reads: CASSIGTSEETQYF. DNA for the CDR3: TGTGCCAGTAGTATAGGGACTAGCGAGGAGACCCAGTACTTC.